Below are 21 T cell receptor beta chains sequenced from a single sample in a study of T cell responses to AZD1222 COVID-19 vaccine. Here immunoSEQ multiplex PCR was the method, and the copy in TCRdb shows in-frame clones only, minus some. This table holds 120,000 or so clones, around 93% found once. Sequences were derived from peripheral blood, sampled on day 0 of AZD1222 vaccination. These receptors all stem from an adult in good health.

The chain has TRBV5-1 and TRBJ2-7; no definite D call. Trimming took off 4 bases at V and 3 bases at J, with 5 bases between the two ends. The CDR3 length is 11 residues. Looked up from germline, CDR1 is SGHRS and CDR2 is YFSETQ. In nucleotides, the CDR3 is TGCGCCAGCAGCGCCTTCTACGAGCAGTACTTC. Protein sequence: CASSAFYEQYF.

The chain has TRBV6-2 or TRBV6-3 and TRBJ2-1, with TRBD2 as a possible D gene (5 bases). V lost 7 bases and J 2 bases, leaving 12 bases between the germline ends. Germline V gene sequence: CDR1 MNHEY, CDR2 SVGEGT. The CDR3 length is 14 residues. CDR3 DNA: TGTGCCAGCATCCCAGCGGAGGCCTACAATGAGCAGTTCTTC. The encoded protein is CASIPAEAYNEQFF.

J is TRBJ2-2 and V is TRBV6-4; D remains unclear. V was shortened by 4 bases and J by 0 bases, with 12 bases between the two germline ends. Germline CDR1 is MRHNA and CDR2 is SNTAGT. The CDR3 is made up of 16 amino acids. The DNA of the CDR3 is TGTGCCAGCAGTGGTTGGACCTTCGCGAACACCGGGGAGCTGTTTTTT. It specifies CASSGWTFANTGELFF.

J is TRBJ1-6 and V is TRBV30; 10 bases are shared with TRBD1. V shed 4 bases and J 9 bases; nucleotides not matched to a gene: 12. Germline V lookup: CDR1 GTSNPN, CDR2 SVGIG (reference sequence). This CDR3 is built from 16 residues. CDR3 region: CAWTDRGQNLGSPLHF. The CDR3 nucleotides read TGTGCCTGGACTGACAGGGGGCAAAATTTGGGTTCACCCCTCCACTTT.

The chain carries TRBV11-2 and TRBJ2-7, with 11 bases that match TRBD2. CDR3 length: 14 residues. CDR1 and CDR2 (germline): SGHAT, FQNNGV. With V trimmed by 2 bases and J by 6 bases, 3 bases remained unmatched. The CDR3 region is CASSLSLAGGEQYF. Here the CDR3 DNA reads TGTGCCAGCAGCTTAAGTCTAGCGGGGGGCGAGCAGTACTTC.

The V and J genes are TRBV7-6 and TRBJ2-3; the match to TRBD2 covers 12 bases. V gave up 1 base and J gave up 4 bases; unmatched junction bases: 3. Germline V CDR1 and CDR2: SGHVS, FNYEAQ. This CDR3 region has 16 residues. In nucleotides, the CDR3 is TGTGCCAGCAGCTTAGGACTAGCGGGAGCGGCAGATACGCAGTATTTT. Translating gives CASSLGLAGAADTQYF.

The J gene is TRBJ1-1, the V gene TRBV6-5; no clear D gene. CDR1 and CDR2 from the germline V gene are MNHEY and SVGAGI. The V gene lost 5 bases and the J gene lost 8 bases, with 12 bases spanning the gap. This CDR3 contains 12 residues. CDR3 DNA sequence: TGTGCCAGCAGTCTTAGGGCAGGAGAAGCTTTCTTT. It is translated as CASSLRAGEAFF.

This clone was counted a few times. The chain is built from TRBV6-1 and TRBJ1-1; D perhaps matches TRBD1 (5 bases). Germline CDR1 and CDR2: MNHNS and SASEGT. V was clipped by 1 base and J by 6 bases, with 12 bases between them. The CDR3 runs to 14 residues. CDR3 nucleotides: TGTGCCAGCAGTGAAGGGGGCAGGTACGCTGAAGCTTTCTTT. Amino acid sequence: CASSEGGRYAEAFF.

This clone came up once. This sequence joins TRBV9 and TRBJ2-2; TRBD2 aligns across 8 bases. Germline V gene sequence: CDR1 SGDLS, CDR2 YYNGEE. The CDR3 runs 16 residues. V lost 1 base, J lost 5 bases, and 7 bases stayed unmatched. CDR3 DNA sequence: TGTGCCAGCAGCGTATCCTCGGGAGGGCCAACCGGGGAGCTGTTTTTT. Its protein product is CASSVSSGGPTGELFF.

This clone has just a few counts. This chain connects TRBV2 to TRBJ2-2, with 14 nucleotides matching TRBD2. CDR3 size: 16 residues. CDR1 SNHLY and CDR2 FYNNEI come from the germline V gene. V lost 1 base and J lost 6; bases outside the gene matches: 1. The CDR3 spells CASSEGTSGRSGELFF. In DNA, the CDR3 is TGTGCCAGCAGTGAAGGGACTAGCGGGAGGTCCGGGGAGCTGTTTTTT.

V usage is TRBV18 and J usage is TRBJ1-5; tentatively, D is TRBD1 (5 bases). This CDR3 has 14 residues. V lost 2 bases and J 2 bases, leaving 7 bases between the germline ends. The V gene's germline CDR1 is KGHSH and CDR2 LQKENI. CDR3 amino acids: CASSPDSGNQPQHF. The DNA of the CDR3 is TGTGCCAGCTCACCAGACAGCGGCAATCAGCCCCAGCATTTT.

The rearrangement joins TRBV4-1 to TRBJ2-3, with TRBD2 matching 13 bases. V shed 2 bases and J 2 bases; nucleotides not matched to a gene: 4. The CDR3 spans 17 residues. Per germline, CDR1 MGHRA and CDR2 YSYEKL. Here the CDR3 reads CASSQRGLAGNTDTQYF. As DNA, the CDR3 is TGCGCCAGCAGCCAACGGGGACTAGCGGGAAACACAGATACGCAGTATTTT.

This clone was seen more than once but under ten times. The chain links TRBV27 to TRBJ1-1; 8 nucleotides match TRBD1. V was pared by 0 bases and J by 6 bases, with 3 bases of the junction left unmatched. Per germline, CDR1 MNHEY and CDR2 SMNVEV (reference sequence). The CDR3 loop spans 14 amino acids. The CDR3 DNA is TGTGCCAGCAGTTTATCGACAGGGGAGCCTGAAGCTTTCTTT. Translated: CASSLSTGEPEAFF.

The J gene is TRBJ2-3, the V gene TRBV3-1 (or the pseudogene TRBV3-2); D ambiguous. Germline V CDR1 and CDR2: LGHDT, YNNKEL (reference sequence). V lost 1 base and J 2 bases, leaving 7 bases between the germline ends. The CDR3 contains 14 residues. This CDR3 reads CASSQALDTDTQYF. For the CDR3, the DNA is TGTGCCAGCAGCCAAGCGCTAGACACAGATACGCAGTATTTT.

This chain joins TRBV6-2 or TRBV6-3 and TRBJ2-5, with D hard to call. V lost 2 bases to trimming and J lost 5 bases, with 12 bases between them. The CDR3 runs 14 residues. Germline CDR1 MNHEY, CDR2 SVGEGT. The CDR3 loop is CASSYPGSRETQYF. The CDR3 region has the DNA TGTGCCAGCAGTTACCCCGGGTCTCGGGAGACCCAGTACTTC.

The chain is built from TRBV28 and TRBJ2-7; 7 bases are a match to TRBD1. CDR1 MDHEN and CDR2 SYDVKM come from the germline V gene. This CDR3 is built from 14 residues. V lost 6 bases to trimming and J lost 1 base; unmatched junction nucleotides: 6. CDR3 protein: CASRRQGNSYEQYF. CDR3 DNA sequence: TGTGCCAGCAGGAGACAGGGAAATTCCTACGAGCAGTACTTC. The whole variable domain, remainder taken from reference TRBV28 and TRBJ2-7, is DVKVTQSSRYLVKRTGEKVFLECVQDMDHENMFWYRQDPGLGLRLIYFSYDVKMKEKGDIPEGYSVSREKKERFSLILESASTNQTSMYLCASRRQGNSYEQYFGPGTRLTVT.

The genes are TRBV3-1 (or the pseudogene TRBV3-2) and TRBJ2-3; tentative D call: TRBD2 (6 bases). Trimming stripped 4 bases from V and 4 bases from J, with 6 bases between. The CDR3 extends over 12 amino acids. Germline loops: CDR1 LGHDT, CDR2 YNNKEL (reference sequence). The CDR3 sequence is CASSRLADTQYF. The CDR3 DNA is TGTGCCAGCAGCCGACTAGCAGATACGCAGTATTTT.

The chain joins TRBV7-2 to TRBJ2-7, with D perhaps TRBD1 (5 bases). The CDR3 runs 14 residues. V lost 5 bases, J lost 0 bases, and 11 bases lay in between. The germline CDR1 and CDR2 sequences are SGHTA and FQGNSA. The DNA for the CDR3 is TGTGCCAGCAGCCGTGACAGAGCCTCCTACGAGCAGTACTTC. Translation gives CASSRDRASYEQYF.

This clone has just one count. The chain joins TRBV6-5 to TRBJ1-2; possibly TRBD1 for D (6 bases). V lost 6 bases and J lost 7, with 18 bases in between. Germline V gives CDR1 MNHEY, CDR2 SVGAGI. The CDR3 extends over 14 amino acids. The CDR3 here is CASRLGGGAAGYTF. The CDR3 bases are TGTGCCAGCAGATTAGGTGGGGGGGCGGCTGGCTACACCTTC.

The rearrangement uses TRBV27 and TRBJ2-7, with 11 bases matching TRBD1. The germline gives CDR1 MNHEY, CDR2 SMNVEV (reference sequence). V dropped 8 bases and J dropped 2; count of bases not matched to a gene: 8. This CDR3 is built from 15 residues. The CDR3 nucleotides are TGTGCCAGCTTCCAACCGGGACAGGGGGCCTACGAGCAGTACTTC. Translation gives CASFQPGQGAYEQYF.

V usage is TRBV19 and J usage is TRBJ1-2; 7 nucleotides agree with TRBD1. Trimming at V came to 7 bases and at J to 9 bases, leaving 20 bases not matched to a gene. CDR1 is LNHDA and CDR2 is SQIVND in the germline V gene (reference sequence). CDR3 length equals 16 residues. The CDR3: CASTSLSGQGEKSYTF. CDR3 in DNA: TGTGCCAGTACTTCACTTTCAGGCCAGGGGGAAAAAAGCTACACCTTC.